There are a few counts of the clone carrying this TCR beta chain. The repertoire was sequenced with immunoSEQ multiplex PCR; TCRdb's copy has only in-frame clones and lacks some. The data show around 1,100,000 clones, 60% to 85% seen once. Germline V gene lookup returns CDR1 SNHLY and CDR2 FYNNEI. The V end lost 4 bases, the J end lost 3 bases, and 12 bases lay between the germline ends. The CDR3 spans 14 residues. The source of the sample is a study of shared clonotypes between healthy human individuals. The source of this sequence is a young man in good health. Some clones in this sample may be carry-over from other donors' samples. The material sequenced was memory CD4+ T cells from PBMCs. This sample's subset: CD45RA-negative fraction. The chain recombines TRBV2 with TRBJ1-1; no reliable D call. The CDR3 region is CASSVAVFYTEAFF. The CDR3 coding sequence is TGTGCCAGCAGTGTGGCAGTCTTTTACACTGAAGCTTTCTTT.